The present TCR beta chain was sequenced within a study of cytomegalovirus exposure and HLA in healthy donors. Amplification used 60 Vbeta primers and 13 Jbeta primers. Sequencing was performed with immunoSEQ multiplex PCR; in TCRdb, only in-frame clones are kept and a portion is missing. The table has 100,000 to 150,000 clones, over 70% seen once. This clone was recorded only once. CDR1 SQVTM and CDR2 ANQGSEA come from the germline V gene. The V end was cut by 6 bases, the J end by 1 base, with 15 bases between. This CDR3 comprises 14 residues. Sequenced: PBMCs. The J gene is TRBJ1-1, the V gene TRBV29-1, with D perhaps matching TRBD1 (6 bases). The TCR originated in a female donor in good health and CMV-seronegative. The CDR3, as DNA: TGCAGCGTGTCTAAAGGACAGACGAACACTGAAGCTTTCTTT. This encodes CSVSKGQTNTEAFF.